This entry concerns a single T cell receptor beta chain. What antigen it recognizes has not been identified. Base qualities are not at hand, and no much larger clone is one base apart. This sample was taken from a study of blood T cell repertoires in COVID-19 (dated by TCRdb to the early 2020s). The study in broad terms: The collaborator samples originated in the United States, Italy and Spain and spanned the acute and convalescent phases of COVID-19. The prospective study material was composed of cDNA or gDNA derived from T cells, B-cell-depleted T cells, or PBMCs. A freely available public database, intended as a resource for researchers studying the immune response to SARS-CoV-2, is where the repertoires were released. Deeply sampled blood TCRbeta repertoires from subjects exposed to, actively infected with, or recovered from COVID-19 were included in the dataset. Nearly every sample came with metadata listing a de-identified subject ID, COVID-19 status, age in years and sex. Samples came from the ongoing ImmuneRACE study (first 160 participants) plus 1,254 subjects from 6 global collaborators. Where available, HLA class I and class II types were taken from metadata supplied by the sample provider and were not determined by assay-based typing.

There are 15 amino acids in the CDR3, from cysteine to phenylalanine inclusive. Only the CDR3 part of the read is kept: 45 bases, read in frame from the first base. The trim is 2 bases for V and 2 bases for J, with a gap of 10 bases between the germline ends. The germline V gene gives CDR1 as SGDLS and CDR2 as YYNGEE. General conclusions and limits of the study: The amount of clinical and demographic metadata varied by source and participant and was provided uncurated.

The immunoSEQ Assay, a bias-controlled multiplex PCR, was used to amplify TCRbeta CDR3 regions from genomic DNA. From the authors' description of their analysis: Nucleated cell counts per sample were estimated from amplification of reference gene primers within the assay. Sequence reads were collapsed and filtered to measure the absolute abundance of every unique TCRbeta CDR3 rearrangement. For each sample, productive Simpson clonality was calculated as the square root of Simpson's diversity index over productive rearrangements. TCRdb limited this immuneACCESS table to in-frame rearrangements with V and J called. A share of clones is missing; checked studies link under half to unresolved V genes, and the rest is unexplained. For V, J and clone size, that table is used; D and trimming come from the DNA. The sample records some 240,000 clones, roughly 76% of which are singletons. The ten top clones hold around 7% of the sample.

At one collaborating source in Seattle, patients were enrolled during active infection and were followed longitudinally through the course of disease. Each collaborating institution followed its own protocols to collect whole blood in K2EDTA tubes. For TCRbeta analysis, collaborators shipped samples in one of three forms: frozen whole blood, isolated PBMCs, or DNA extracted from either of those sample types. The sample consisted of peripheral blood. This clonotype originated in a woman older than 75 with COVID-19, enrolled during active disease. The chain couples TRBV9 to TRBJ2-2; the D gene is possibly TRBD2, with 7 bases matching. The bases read TGTGCCAGCAGCGTTAGGGGGGGAAACACCGGGGAGCTGTTTTTT. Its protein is CASSVRGGNTGELFF.